This T cell receptor beta chain derives from a study of T cell changes during pregnancy in multiple sclerosis. Using immunoSEQ multiplex PCR, the repertoire was profiled, and TCRdb retains in-frame clones only, with some absent. The table has around 27,000 clones, more than 80% seen once; the top ten hold 0.65% to 0.9%. V was pared by 3 bases and J by 3 bases, with 15 bases between. The CDR3 has 15 residues. Germline values: CDR1 SEHNR, CDR2 FQNEAQ (reference sequence). The J gene is TRBJ2-7, the V gene TRBV7-9; D remains ambiguous. This TCR was sampled from a female donor with multiple sclerosis, enrolled in a pregnancy study. Sequenced material: CD4+ T cells from peripheral blood mononuclear cells, taken in the first trimester of pregnancy. CDR3 region: CASSFSVASIYEQYF. In nucleotides, the CDR3 is TGTGCCAGCAGCTTCTCCGTGGCCTCGATCTACGAGCAGTACTTC. The full variable domain, completed using reference TRBV7-9 and TRBJ2-7, is DTGVSQNPRHKITKRGQNVTFRCDPISEHNRLYWYRQTLGQGPEFLTYFQNEAQLEKSRLLSDRFSAERPKGSFSTLEIQRTEQGDSAMYLCASSFSVASIYEQYFGPGTRLTVT.